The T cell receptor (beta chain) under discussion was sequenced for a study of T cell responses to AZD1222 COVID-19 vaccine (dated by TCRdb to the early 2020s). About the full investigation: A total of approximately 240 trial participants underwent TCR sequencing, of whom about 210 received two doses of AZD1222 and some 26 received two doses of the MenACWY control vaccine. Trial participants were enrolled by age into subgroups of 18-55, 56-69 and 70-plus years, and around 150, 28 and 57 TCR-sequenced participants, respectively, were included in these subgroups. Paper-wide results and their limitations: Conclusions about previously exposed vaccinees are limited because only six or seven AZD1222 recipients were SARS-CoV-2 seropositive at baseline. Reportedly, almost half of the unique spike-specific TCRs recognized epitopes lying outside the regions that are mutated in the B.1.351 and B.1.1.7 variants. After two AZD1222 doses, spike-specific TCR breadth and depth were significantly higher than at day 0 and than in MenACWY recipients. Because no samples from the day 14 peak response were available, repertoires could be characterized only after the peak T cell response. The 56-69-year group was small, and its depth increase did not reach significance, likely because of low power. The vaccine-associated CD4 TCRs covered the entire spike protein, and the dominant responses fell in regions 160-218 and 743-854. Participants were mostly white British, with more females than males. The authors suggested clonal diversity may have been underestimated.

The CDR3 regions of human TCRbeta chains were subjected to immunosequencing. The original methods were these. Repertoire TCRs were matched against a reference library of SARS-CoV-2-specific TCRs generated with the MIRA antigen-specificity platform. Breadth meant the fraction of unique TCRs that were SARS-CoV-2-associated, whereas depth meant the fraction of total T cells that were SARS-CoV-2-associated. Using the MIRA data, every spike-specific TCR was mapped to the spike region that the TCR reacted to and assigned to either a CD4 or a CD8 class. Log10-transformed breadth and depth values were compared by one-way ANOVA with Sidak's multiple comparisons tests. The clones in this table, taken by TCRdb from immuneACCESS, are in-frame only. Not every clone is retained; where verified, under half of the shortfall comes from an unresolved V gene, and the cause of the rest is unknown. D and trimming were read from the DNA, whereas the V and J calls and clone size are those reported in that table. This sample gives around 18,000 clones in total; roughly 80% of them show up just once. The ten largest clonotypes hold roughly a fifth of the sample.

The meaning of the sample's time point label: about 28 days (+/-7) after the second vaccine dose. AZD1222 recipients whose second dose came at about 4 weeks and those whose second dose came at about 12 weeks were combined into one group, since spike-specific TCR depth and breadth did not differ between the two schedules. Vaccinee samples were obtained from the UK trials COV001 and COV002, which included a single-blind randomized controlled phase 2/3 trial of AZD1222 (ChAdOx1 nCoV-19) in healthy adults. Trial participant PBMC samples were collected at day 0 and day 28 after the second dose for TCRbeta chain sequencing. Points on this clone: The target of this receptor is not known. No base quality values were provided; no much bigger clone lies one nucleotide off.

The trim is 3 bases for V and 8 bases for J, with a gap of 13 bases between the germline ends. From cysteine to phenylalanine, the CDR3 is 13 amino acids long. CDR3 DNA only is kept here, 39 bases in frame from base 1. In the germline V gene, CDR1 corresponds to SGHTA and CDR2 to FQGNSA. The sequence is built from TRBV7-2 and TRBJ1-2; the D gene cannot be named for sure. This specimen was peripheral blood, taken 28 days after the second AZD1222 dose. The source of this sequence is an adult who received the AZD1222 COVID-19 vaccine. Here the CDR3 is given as CASSFSGPDGYTF. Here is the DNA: TGTGCCAGCAGCTTCTCGGGTCCAGACGGCTACACCTTC.